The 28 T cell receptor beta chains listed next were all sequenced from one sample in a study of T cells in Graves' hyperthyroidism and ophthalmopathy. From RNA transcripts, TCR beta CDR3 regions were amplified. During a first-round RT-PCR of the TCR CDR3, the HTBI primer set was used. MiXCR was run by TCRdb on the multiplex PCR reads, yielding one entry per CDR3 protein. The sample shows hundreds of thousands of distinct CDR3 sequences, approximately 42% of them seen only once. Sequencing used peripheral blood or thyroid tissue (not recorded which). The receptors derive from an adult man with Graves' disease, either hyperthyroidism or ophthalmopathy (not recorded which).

As DNA, the CDR3 is TGCAGCGTTGAAGCAGGGGGCTCGCACACCATATATTTT. Translation gives CSVEAGGSHTIYF. The V gene is TRBV29-1, the J gene TRBJ1-3; 8 bases line up with TRBD1. V trimming: 1 base; J trimming: 8 bases; junction bases outside the gene matches: 4. This CDR3 contains 13 residues. Germline CDR1 reads SQVTM; CDR2 reads ANQGSEA.

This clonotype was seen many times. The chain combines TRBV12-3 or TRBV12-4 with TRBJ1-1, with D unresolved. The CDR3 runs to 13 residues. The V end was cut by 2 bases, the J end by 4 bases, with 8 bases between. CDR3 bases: TGTGCCAGCAGTTTAATAGGTTCCACTGAAGCTTTCTTT. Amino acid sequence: CASSLIGSTEAFF.

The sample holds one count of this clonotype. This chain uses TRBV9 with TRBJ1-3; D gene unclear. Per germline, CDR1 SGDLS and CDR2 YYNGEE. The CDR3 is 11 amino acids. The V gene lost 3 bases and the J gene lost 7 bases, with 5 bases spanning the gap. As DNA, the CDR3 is TGTGCCAGCAGCGACGACAACACCATATATTTT. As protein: CASSDDNTIYF.

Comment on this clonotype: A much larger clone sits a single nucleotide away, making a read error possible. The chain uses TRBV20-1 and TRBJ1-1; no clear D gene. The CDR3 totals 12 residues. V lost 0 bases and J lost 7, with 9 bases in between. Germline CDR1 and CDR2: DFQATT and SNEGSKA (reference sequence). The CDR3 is CSAREGESEAFF. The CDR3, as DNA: TGCAGTGCTAGAGAGGGAGAGAGTGAAGCTTTCTTT.

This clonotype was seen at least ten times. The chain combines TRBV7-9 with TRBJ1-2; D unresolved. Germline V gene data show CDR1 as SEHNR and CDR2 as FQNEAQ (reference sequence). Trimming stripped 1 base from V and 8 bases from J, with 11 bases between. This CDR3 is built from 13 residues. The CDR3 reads CASSLDTNSGYTF. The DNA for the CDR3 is TGTGCCAGCAGCTTAGACACCAACTCGGGCTACACCTTC.

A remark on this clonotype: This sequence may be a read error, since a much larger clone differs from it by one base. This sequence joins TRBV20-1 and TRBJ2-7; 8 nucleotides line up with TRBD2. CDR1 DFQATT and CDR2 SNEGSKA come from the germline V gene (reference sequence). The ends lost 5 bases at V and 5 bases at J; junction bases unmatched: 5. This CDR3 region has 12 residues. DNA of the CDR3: TGCAGTGCTGAGCGGGAGCTCGACGAGCAGTACTTC. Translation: CSAERELDEQYF.

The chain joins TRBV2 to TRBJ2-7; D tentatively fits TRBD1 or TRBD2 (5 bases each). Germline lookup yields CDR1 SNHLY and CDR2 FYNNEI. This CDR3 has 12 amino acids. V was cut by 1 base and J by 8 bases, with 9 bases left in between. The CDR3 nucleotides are TGTGCCAGCAGTGAAGGGGGCGGGCAGCAGTACTTC. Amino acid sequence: CASSEGGGQQYF.

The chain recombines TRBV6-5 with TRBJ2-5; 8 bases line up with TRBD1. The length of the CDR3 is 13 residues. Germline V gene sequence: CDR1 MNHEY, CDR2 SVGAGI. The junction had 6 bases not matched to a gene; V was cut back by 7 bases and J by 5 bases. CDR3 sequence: CASTSDRDETQYF. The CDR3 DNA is TGTGCCAGCACCTCGGACAGGGATGAGACCCAGTACTTC.

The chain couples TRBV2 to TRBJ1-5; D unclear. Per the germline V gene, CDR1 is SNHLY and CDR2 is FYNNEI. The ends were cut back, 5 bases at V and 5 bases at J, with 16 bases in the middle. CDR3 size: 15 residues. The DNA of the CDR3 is TGTGCCAGCAGTCCGGAAGGGATCGGGTATCAGCCCCAGCATTTT. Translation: CASSPEGIGYQPQHF.

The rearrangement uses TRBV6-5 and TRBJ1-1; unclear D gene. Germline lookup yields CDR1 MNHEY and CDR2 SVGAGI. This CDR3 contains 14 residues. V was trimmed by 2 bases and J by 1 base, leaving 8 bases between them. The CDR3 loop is CASSYDWGNTEAFF. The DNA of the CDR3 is TGTGCCAGCAGTTACGATTGGGGGAACACTGAAGCTTTCTTT.

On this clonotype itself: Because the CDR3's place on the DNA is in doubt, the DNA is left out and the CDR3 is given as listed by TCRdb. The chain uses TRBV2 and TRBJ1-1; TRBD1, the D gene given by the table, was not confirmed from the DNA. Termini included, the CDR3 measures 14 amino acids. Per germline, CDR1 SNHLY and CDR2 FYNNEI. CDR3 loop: CASILGQGATEAFF.

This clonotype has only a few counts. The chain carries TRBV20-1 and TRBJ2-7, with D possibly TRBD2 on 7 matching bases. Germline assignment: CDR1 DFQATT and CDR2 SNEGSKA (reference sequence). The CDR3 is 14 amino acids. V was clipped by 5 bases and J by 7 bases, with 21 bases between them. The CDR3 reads CSAPRSGGRGEQYF. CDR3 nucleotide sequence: TGCAGTGCTCCCCGGTCGGGGGGCCGAGGGGAGCAGTACTTC.

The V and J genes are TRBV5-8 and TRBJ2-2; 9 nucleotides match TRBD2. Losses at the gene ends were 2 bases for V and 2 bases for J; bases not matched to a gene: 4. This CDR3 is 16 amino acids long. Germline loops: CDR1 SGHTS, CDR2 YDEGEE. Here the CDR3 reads CASSFGLALNTGELFF. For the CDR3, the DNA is TGTGCCAGCAGCTTCGGACTAGCGCTTAACACCGGGGAGCTGTTTTTT.

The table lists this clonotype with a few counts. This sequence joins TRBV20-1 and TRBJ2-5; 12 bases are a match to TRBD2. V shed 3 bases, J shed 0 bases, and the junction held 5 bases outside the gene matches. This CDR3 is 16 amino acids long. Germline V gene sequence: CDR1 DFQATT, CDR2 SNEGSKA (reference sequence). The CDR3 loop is CSARARTSGDQETQYF. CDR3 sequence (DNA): TGCAGTGCTAGGGCCAGGACTAGCGGGGACCAAGAGACCCAGTACTTC.

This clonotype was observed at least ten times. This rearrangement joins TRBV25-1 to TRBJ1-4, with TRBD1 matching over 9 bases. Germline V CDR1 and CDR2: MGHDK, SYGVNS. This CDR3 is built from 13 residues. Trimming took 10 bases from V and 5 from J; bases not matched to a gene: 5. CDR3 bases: TGTGCCACCGCGGGACAGGGCAATGAAAAACTGTTTTTT. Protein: CATAGQGNEKLFF.

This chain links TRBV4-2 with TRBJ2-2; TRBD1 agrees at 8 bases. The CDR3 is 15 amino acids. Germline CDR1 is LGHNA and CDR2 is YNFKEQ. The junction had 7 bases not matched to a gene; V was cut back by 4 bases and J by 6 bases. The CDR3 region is CASSLRSGGSGELFF. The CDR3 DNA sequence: TGTGCCAGCAGCCTAAGATCAGGGGGCTCCGGGGAGCTGTTTTTT.

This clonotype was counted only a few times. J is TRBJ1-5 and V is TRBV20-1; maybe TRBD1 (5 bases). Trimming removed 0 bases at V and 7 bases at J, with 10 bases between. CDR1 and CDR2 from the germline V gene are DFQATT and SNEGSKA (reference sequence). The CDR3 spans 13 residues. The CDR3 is CSARDKGDQPQHF. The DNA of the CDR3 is TGCAGTGCTAGAGATAAAGGGGACCAGCCCCAGCATTTT.

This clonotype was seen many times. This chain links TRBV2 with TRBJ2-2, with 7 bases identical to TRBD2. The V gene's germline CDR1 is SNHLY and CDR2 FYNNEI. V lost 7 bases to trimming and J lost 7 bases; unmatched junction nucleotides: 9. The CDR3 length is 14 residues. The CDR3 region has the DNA TGTGCCAGCAAGACGTCGCGGGAGATCGGGGAGCTGTTTTTT. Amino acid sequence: CASKTSREIGELFF. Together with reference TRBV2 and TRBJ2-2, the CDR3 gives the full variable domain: EPEVTQTPSHQVTQMGQEVILRCVPISNHLYFYWYRQILGQKVEFLVSFYNNEISEKSEIFDDQFSVERPDGSNFTLKIRSTKLEDSAMYFCASKTSREIGELFFGEGSRLTVL.

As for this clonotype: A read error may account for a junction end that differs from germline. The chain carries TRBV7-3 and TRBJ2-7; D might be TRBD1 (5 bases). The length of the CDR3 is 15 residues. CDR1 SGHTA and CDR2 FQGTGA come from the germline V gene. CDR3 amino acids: CASSQVQGYSYEQYF. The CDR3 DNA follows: TGCGCCAGCAGCCAAGTCCAGGGCTACTCCTACGAGCAGTACTTC. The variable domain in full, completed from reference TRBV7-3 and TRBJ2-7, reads GAGVSQTPSNKVTEKGKYVELRCDPISGHTALYWYRQSLGQGPEFLIYFQGTGAADDSGLPNDRFFAVRPEGSVSTLKIQRTERGDSAVYLCASSQVQGYSYEQYFGPGTRLTVT.

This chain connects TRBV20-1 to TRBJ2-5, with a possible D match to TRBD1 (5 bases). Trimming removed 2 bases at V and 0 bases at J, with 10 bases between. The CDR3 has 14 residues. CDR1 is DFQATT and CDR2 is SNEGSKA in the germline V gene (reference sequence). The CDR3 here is CSARLGRDQETQYF. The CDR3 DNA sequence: TGCAGTGCTAGATTGGGCAGGGACCAAGAGACCCAGTACTTC.

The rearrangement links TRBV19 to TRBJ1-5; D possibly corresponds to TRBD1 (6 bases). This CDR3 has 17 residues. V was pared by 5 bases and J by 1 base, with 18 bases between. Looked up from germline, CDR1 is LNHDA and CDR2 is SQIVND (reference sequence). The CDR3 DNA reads TGTGCCAGTAGTGAGTCAGGGGTCGGTGGGAGCAATCAGCCCCAGCATTTT. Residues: CASSESGVGGSNQPQHF. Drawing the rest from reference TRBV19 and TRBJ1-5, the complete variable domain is DGGITQSPKYLFRKEGQNVTLSCEQNLNHDAMYWYRQDPGQGLRLIYYSQIVNDFQKGDIAEGYSVSREKKESFPLTVTSAQKNPTAFYLCASSESGVGGSNQPQHFGDGTRLSIL.

The DNA of the CDR3 is TGTGCCAGCAGCTTAGACCCTTGGGCGAGCGCTAATGAAAAACTGTTTTTT. It specifies CASSLDPWASANEKLFF. The chain joins TRBV7-9 to TRBJ1-4; no clear D. V lost 1 base to trimming and J lost 3 bases, with 15 bases between them. The CDR3 runs 17 residues. CDR1 and CDR2 (germline): SEHNR, FQNEAQ (reference sequence).

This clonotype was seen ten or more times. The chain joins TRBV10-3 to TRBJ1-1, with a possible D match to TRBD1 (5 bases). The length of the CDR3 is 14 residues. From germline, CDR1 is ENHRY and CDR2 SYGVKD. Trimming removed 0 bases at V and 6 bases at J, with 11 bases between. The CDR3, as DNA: TGTGCCATCAGTGAGTCTGCAGGGAGCCCTGAAGCTTTCTTT. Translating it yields CAISESAGSPEAFF.

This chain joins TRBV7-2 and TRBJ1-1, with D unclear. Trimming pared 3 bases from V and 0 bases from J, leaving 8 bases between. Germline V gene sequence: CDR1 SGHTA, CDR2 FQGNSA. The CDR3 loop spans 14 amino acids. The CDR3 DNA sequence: TGTGCCAGCAGCTTCTCCGTTATGAACACTGAAGCTTTCTTT. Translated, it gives CASSFSVMNTEAFF.

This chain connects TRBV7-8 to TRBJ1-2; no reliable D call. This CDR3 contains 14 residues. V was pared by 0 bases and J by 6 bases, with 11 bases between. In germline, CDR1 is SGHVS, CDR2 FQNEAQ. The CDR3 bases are TGTGCCAGCAGCTTAGCAGGGTCGCATGATGGCTACACCTTC. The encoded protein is CASSLAGSHDGYTF.

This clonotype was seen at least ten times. CDR3 nucleotide sequence: TGTGCCAGCAGTCAGGGGCTAGGATCACCCCTCCACTTT. The encoded protein is CASSQGLGSPLHF. V is TRBV2 and J is TRBJ1-6; weak D call: TRBD1 (6 bases). Between the trimmed V and J ends, which lost 5 bases and 10 bases, there was a span of 12 bases. This CDR3 contains 13 residues. Germline V gene lookup returns CDR1 SNHLY and CDR2 FYNNEI.

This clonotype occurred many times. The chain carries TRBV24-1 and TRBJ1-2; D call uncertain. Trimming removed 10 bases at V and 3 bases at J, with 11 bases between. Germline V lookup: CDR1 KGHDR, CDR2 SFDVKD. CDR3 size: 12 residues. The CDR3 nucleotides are TGTGCCACATACAATCATGACTATGGCTACACCTTC. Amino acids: CATYNHDYGYTF.

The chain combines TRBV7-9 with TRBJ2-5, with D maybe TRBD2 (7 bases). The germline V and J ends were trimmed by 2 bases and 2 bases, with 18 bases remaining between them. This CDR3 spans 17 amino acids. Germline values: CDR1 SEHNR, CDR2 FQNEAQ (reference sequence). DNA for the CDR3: TGTGCCAGCAGCTTATCCCCCCTCGGGGGGCCACAAGAGACCCAGTACTTC. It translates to CASSLSPLGGPQETQYF. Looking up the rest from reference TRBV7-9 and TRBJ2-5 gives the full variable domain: DTGVSQNPRHKITKRGQNVTFRCDPISEHNRLYWYRQTLGQGPEFLTYFQNEAQLEKSRLLSDRFSAERPKGSFSTLEIQRTEQGDSAMYLCASSLSPLGGPQETQYFGPGTRLLVL.